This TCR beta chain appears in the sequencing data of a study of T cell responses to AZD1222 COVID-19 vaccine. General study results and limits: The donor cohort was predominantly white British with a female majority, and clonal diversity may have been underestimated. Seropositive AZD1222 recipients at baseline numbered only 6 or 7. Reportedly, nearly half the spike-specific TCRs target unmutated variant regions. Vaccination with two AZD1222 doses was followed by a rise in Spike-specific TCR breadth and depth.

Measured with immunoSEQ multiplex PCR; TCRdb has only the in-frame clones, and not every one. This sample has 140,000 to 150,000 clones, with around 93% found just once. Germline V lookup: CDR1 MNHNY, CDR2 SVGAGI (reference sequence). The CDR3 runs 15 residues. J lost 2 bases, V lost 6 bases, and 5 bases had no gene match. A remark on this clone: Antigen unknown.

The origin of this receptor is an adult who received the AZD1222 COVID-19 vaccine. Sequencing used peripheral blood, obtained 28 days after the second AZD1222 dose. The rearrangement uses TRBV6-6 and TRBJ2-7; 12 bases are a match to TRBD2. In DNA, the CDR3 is TGTGCCAGCAGCTCTGGACTAGCGGGAACCTACGAGCAGTACTTC. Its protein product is CASSSGLAGTYEQYF.